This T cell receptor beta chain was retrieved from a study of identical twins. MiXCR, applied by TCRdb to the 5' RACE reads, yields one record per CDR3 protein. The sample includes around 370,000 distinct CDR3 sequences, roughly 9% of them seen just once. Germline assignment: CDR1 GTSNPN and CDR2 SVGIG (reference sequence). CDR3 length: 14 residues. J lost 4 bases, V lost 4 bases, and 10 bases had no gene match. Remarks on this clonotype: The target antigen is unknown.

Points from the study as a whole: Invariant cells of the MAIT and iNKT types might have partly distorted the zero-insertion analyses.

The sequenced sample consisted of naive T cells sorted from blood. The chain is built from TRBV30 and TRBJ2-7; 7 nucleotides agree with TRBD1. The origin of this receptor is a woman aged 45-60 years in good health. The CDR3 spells CAWTTDRVGYEQYF. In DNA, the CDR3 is TGTGCCTGGACAACCGACAGGGTGGGTTACGAGCAGTACTTC.